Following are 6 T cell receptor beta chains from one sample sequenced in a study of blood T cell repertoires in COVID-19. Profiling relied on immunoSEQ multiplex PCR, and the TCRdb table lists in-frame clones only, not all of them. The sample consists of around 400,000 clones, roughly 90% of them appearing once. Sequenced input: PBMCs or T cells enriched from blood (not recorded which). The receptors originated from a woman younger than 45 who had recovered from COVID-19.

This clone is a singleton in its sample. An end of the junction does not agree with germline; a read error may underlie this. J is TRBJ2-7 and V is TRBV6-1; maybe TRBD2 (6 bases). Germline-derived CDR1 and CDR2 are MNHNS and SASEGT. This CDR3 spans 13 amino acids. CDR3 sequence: CASSDGGLTLKGF. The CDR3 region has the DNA TGTGCCAGCAGTGATGGGGGGTTGACATTAAAAGGGTTC.

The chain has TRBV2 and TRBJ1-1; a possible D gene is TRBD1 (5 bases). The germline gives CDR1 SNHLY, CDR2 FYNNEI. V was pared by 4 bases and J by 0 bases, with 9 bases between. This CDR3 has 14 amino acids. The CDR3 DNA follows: TGTGCCAGCAGTGCCGGGGGAATGAACACTGAAGCTTTCTTT. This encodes CASSAGGMNTEAFF.

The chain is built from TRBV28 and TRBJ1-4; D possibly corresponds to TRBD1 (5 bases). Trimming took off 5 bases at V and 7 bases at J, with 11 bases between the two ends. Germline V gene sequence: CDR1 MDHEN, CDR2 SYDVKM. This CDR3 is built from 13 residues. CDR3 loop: CASSLQGSEKLFF. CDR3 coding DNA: TGTGCCAGCAGTCTGCAGGGAAGTGAAAAACTGTTTTTT.

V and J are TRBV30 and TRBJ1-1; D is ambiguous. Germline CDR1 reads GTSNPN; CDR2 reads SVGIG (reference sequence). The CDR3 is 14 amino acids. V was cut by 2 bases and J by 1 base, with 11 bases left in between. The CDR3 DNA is TGTGCCTGGAGTCTAGGTCACTCGAACACTGAAGCTTTCTTT. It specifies CAWSLGHSNTEAFF.

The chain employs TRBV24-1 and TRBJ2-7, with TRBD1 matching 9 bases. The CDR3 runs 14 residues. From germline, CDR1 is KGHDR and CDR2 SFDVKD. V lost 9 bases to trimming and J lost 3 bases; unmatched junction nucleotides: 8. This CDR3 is CATPAPGQGYEQYF. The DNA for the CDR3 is TGTGCCACCCCCGCCCCGGGACAGGGCTACGAGCAGTACTTC.

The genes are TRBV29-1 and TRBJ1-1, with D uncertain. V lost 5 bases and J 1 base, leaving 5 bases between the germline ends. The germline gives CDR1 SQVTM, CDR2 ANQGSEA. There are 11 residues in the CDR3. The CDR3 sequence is CSVTRNTEAFF. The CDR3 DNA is TGCAGCGTTACCAGGAACACTGAAGCTTTCTTT.